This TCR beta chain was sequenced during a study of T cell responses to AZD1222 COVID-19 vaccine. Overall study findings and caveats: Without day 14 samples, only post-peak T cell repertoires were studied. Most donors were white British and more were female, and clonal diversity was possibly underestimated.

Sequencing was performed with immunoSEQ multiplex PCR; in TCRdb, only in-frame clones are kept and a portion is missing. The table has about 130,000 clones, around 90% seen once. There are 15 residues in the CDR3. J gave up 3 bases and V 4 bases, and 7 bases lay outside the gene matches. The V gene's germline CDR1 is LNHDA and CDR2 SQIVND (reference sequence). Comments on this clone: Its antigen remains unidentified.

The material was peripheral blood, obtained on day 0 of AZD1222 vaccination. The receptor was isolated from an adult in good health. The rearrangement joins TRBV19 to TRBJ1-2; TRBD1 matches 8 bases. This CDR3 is CASSRGQGIDYGYTF. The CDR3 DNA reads TGTGCCAGTAGTAGAGGACAGGGTATCGACTATGGCTACACCTTC.